The clone carrying this TCR beta chain has ten or more counts. Its antigen is as yet unknown. This sample was taken from a study of T cell repertoires in cytomegalovirus infection. Across the whole study: CMV infection and matching HLA type were both indicated by public TCR beta signatures.

Using its own MiXCR run on the reads, TCRdb lists one record per CDR3 protein. This sample has some 310,000 distinct CDR3 sequences, with 20% to 25% found just once. Deletions cut 5 bases from V and 6 bases from J, with 23 bases between. Germline V gene data show CDR1 as SGHAT and CDR2 as FQNNGV. This CDR3 is built from 17 residues. Study-level results: HLA-C-restricted CMV-specific TCR beta clonotypes prevailed in the ex vivo response.

V and J are TRBV11-2 and TRBJ2-4; D possibly corresponds to TRBD1 (7 bases). Material: cultured PBMCs, obtained from culture after CMV antigen stimulation. The clonotype comes from a human donor in good health (CMV status not recorded). Some clones in this sample may be carry-over from other donors' samples. CDR3 region: CASSTQTGQSGGNIQYF. The DNA of the CDR3 is TGTGCCAGCAGCACCCAAACGGGACAGTCCGGGGGAAACATTCAGTACTTC.